This TCR beta chain was captured by sequencing in a study of blood T cell repertoires in COVID-19 (dated by TCRdb to 2020 to 2021). About the investigation overall: Collaborator samples came from the United States, Italy and Spain and covered acute and convalescent phases of COVID-19. The repertoires were released in a freely available public database intended as a resource for research on the immune response to SARS-CoV-2. Deeply sampled blood TCRbeta repertoires from subjects exposed to, actively infected with, or recovered from COVID-19 were included in the dataset. The material from the prospective study consisted of cDNA or gDNA derived from T cells, B-cell-depleted T cells, or PBMCs. Samples came from the ongoing ImmuneRACE study (first 160 participants) plus 1,254 subjects from 6 global collaborators. Where available, HLA class I and class II types were taken from metadata supplied by the sample provider and were not determined by assay-based typing. Nearly every sample came with metadata listing a de-identified subject ID, COVID-19 status, age in years and sex.

The paper as a whole reports these results and caveats: The amount of clinical and demographic metadata varied by source and participant and was provided uncurated.

On this clone: The antigen this receptor binds is unknown. It has no much larger one-base neighbor in the sample; base qualities were not kept.

TCRbeta CDR3 regions were amplified from genomic DNA using the immunoSEQ Assay, a bias-controlled multiplex PCR. Turning to the authors' computational methods: Within the assay, amplification of reference gene primers was used to estimate how many nucleated cells each sample contained. Sequence reads were collapsed and filtered to measure the absolute abundance of every unique TCRbeta CDR3 rearrangement. For each sample, productive Simpson clonality was calculated as the square root of Simpson's diversity index over productive rearrangements. As stored in TCRdb, this immuneACCESS dataset retains in-frame rearrangements with V and J assigned. A fraction of the clones does not appear; measured against another copy, unresolved V genes explain less than half of the discrepancy, and the remainder lacks a known reason. That table supplies the V and J calls and clone size; D and trimming were determined from the DNA. Counted in this sample were some 150,000 clones; 65% to 85% of them appeared once. Jointly, the top ten make up roughly 5.7% of the sample.

Here V drops 4 bases and J drops 0 bases, and the junction holds 1 base not matched to any gene. As encoded in the germline V gene (reference sequence), CDR1 is LNHDA while CDR2 is SQIVND. The CDR3 covers 14 residues, taking in both the cysteine and the phenylalanine. The DNA shown is the 42-base CDR3, in frame from base 1. In the prospective study, participants were roughly 18 to 95 years old, resided in 24 geographic areas of the United States, and were enrolled through a virtual design. In the prospective study, participants were assigned to cohorts based on the clinical history participants reported in a screening survey and a study questionnaire. A participant counted as exposed if, within 2 weeks of entering the study, that participant had been in contact with someone who had a PCR-confirmed or clinician-diagnosed COVID-19 case. In the prospective study, mobile phlebotomists collected whole blood, serum and a nasopharyngeal or oropharyngeal swab from each participant. Over a roughly two-month period, participants in the prospective study had the option of providing additional blood draws and questionnaires. Before DNA extraction, blood samples from the prospective study were shipped at room temperature or frozen.

In this chain, TRBV19 is recombined with TRBJ2-3; TRBD2 matches 7 bases in the middle. Input material: PBMCs or T cells enriched from blood (not recorded which). The receptor's source is a woman in her forties or fifties who had been exposed to COVID-19. The DNA is as follows: TGTGCCAGTAGTAGCGGGAGCAGCACAGATACGCAGTATTTT. This codes for CASSSGSSTDTQYF.